This T cell receptor (beta chain) was observed in a study of cytomegalovirus exposure and HLA in healthy donors. Overall study: Within an early data release were 65 million to 90 million unique TCRs drawn from HLA-typed donors. Overall study results and limits: Through in vitro validation, three CMV-associated chains were shown to be specific for CMV antigens.

PCR primers comprised 60 Vbeta and 13 Jbeta primers. Clones were sequenced by immunoSEQ multiplex PCR, and TCRdb holds only the in-frame ones, with some missing. Seen here are about 200,000 clones, about 84% observed once, and the top ten hold roughly 13%. As regards this clone: Its specificity is unknown.

V lost 1 base, J lost 8 bases, and 10 bases stayed unmatched. Germline CDR1 SGHTA, CDR2 FQGNSA. This CDR3 has 15 residues. Nominally healthy donors provided the samples, though records likely missed some immune exposures. The chain is built from TRBV7-2 and TRBJ1-1; TRBD1 matches at 7 bases. Sequencing was performed on PBMCs. The source of this sequence is a woman in her thirties in good health and CMV-seropositive. The CDR3 sequence: CASSLEAGGSPEAFF. The CDR3 DNA reads as TGTGCCAGCAGCTTAGAGGCAGGGGGTTCCCCCGAAGCTTTCTTT.